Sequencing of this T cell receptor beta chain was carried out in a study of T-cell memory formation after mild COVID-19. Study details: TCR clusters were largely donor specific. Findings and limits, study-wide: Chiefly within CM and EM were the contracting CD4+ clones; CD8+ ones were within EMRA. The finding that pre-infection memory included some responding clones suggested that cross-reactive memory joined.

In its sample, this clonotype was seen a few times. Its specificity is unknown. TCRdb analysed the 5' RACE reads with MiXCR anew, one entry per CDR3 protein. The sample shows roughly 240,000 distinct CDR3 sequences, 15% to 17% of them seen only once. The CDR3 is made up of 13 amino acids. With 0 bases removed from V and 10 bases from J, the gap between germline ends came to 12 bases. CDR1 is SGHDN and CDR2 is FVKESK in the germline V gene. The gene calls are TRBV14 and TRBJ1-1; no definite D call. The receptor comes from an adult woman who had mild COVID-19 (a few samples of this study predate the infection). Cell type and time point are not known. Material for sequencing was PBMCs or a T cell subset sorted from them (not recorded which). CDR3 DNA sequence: TGTGCCAGCAGCCAAGACCTACCCACGAGAGCTTTCTTT. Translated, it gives CASSQDLPTRAFF.